This entry concerns a single T cell receptor (beta chain). The sample belongs to a study of blood T cell repertoires in COVID-19. About the research overall: Material from acute and convalescent COVID-19 was sourced from the United States, Italy and Spain. Sample material is recorded as cDNA or gDNA derived from T cells, B-cell-depleted T cells, or PBMCs.

Authors' methods: Amplification with reference gene primers provided the estimates of nucleated cell counts. Generated by immunoSEQ multiplex PCR, the TCRdb table keeps only in-frame clones and is missing some. The V and J calls and clone size are taken from that table; D and trimming were inferred from the DNA. The table includes about 200,000 clones, 84% detected once. The CDR3 length is 15 residues. J lost 3 bases, V lost 3 bases, and 3 bases had no gene match. The germline V gene has CDR1 KGHSH and CDR2 LQKENI. The clonotype comes from a human donor in a cohort sampled during active COVID-19. The source material was peripheral blood. This chain connects TRBV18 to TRBJ2-2; 8 bases are shared with TRBD2. Here the CDR3 DNA reads TGTGCCAGCTCACCCTCCGGGAGGGACACCGGGGAGCTGTTTTTT. The encoded protein is CASSPSGRDTGELFF.